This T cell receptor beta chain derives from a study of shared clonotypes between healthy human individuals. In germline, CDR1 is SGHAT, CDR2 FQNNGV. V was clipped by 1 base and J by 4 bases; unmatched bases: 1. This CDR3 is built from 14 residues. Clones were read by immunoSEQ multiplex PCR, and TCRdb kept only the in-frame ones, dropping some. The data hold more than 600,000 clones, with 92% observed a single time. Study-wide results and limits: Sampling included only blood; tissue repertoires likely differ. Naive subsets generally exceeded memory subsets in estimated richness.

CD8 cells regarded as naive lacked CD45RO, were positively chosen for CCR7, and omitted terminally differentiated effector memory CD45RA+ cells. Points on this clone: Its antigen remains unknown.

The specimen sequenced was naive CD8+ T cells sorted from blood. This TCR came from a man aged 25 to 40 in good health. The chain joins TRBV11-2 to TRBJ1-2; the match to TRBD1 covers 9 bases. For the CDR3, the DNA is TGTGCCAGCAGCTTAGTGACAGGGGGCTATGGCTACACCTTC. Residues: CASSLVTGGYGYTF.